Listed below are T cell receptor beta chains from one sample, sequenced in a study of CXCR3-negative and CXCR3-positive naive CD8 T cells. TCRdb reanalyzed the 5' RACE reads, giving one entry per CDR3 protein sequence and no DNA. Its listing shows more than 65,000 distinct CDR3 sequences. Sample: naive CXCR3- CD8+ T cells from blood. The receptors were gathered from a human donor in good health. Some clones in this sample may be carry-over from other donors' samples. CDR3s include the opening cysteine and the closing phenylalanine or tryptophan. The order of the fields is J gene, V gene, CDR3 protein.

TRBJ2-1,TRBV29-1,CSVLPGSAIYNEQFF
TRBJ2-7,TRBV4-1,CASSQKFTYEQYF
TRBJ1-2,TRBV12-3/TRBV12-4,CARSLGLGGGYTF
TRBJ2-7,TRBV19,CVSSMGAGGTYEQYF
TRBJ2-5,TRBV28,CASSTTLGTSGGRYQETQYF
TRBJ1-1,TRBV19,CASSGGSEAFF
TRBJ2-7,TRBV7-7,CASSLETGDEQYF
TRBJ2-7,TRBV29-1,CSVVQGPYEQYF
TRBJ2-7,TRBV6-2/TRBV6-3,CASRLSTSTGRSEQYF
TRBJ2-2,TRBV28,CASSFPIMGGNTGELFF
TRBJ1-2,TRBV20-1,CSVLTGSGYGYTF
TRBJ2-5,TRBV2,CASSEDGPRRETQYF
TRBJ1-3,TRBV5-1,CASSLPEWNTIYF
TRBJ1-3,TRBV21-1,CASSKESGNTIYF
TRBJ2-7,TRBV6-2/TRBV6-3,CASSYGDINYEQYF
TRBJ2-2,TRBV6-2/TRBV6-3,CASSYSGTGELFF
TRBJ2-7,TRBV7-2,CASSPTTHFENYEQYF
TRBJ2-1,TRBV4-1,CASSQPSGGEQFF
TRBJ2-1,TRBV5-5,CASSDAFGTGISNEQFF
TRBJ1-1,TRBV4-1,CASSQDPGSPEAFF
TRBJ2-7,TRBV9,CASSVTEGFGYEQYF
TRBJ2-5,TRBV28,CASVGQAPLQETQYF
TRBJ2-2,TRBV20-1,CSARRGGELFF
TRBJ1-1,TRBV4-1,CASSQALPAGTEAFF
TRBJ2-1,TRBV5-4,CASSSEAGNYNEQFF
TRBJ1-6,TRBV7-9,CASSLDGSSPLHF
TRBJ1-2,TRBV15,CATSVAGLDGYTF
TRBJ2-1,TRBV12-3/TRBV12-4,CASTSRVSEQFF
TRBJ1-1,TRBV15,CATSRAGGDVRREAFF